This T cell receptor beta chain was retrieved from a study of blood T cell repertoires in COVID-19. As for the study in general: Acute and convalescent COVID-19 samples came from the United States, Italy and Spain. Nucleic acid was either cDNA or gDNA, and it came from T cells, B-cell-depleted T cells, or PBMCs.

In the study's own analysis: By means of reference gene primer amplification, nucleated cell counts were estimated. Assay used: immunoSEQ multiplex PCR; TCRdb lists only in-frame clones, some missing. For V, J and clone size, that table is used; D and trimming come from the DNA. There are around 180,000 clones in the sample; around 89% occur only once, and approximately 4.4% lies in the top ten. Unmatched junction bases numbered 5, after V lost 4 bases and J lost 3 bases. The CDR3 totals 14 residues. The germline V gene encodes CDR1 KGHSH and CDR2 LQKENI. The genes are TRBV18 and TRBJ2-5; 7 nucleotides align to TRBD1. This receptor was identified in a human donor in a cohort sampled during active COVID-19. Sequenced input: peripheral blood. The CDR3 here is CASSLTGLEETQYF. CDR3 bases: TGTGCCAGCTCACTGACAGGGCTCGAAGAGACCCAGTACTTC. Filled out from reference TRBV18 and TRBJ2-5, the complete variable domain reads NAGVMQNPRHLVRRRGQEARLRCSPMKGHSHVYWYRQLPEEGLKFMVYLQKENIIDESGMPKERFSAEFPKEGPSILRIQQVVRGDSAAYFCASSLTGLEETQYFGPGTRLLVL.